A selection of T cell receptor beta chains follows, all from one sample in a study of blood T cells in healthy people across ages. TCRdb analysed the 5' RACE reads with MiXCR anew, one entry per CDR3 protein. The sample contains 1.5 million to 2 million distinct CDR3 sequences, roughly 27% of which appear only once. Specimen: blood. These receptors were obtained from a woman in her thirties in good health. Each CDR3 is given with its conserved first and last residue. A D gene is named only where the DNA matches it firmly. A row's size may be missing; if present it is once, few, many or a size class.

d_gene | j_gene | v_gene | abundance | CDR3nt | CDR3aa
TRBD1 | TRBJ1-1 | TRBV7-9 | few | TGTGCCAGCAGCGAGACAGGGGGCAAGAACACTGAAGCTTTCTTT | CASSETGGKNTEAFF
TRBD2 | TRBJ2-7 | TRBV9 | many | TGTGCCAGCAGCGTAGGTTCTAGCGGAACTTCCTACGAGCAGTACTTC | CASSVGSSGTSYEQYF
TRBD1 | TRBJ1-2 | TRBV5-5 | few | TGTGCCAGCAGCACCTGGACAGGGCTGGTTGGCTACACCTTC | CASSTWTGLVGYTF
TRBD1 | TRBJ1-2 | TRBV20-1 | few | TGCAGTGCTAGAGATGACAGGGAAGGCTACACCTTC | CSARDDREGYTF
. | TRBJ1-2 | TRBV14 | . | TGTGCCAGCAGCCCGACAATCGGTGGCTACACCTTC | CASSPTIGGYTF
TRBD2 | TRBJ2-1 | TRBV4-3 | few | TGCGCCAGCAGCCGGGGACTAGCGGACTTGGATGAGCAGTTCTTC | CASSRGLADLDEQFF
. | TRBJ2-5 | TRBV7-2 | many | TGTGCCAGCAGCCCGGGACTGCGGCGGGAGACCCAGTACTTC | CASSPGLRRETQYF
. | TRBJ2-5 | TRBV5-1 | . | TGCGCCAGCAGCTTGGCCCCTTTGGGGCAAGAGACCCAGTACTTC | CASSLAPLGQETQYF
TRBD2 | TRBJ2-7 | TRBV3-1 | . | TGTGCCAGCGGCCAAGGACTAGCGGGGAGCTACGAGCAGTACTTC | CASGQGLAGSYEQYF
TRBD1 | TRBJ1-4 | TRBV14 | . | TGTGCCAGCAGCCAAGATAGACAGGGAAATGCAACTAATGAAAAACTGTTTTTT | CASSQDRQGNATNEKLFF
TRBD1 | TRBJ1-5 | TRBV18 | few | TGTGCCAGCTCACCAAAGGGACAGGTCGGCAATCAGCCCCAGCATTTT | CASSPKGQVGNQPQHF
. | TRBJ1-2 | TRBV4-1 | few | TGCGCCAGCAGCCAAGACGACAGTAGGGGCTATGGCTACACCTTC | CASSQDDSRGYGYTF
. | TRBJ2-1 | TRBV11-2 | . | TGTGCCAGCAGCAACACAGGCGTAGGGTACAATGAGCAGTTCTTC | CASSNTGVGYNEQFF
TRBD1 | TRBJ1-5 | TRBV20-1 | . | TGCAGTGCCACGGACAGGGACCGTAGCCAGCCCCAGCATTTT | CSATDRDRSQPQHF
TRBD2 | TRBJ2-2 | TRBV7-2 | . | TGTGCCAGCAGCCCCGGAGCGGAACTAGCGGGGCTTAACACCGGGGAGCTGTTTTTT | CASSPGAELAGLNTGELFF
TRBD2 | TRBJ2-1 | TRBV20-1 | many | TGCAGTGCGTTGAGCGGGGGGGTTTACAATGAGCAGTTCTTC | CSALSGGVYNEQFF
. | TRBJ2-5 | TRBV7-2 | . | TGTGCCAGCAGCCGACAGCCCGACCTAGAGACCCAGTACTTC | CASSRQPDLETQYF